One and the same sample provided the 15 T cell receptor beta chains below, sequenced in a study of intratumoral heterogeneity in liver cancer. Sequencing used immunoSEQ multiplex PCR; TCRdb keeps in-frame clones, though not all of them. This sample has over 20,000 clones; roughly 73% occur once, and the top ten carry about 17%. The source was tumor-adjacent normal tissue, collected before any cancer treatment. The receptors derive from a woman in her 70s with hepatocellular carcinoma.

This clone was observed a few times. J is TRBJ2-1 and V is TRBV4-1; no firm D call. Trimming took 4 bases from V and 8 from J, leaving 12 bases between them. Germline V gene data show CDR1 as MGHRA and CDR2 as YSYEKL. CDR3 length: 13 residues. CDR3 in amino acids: CASSPDPNDEQFF. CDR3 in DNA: TGCGCCAGCAGCCCAGACCCTAACGATGAGCAGTTCTTC.

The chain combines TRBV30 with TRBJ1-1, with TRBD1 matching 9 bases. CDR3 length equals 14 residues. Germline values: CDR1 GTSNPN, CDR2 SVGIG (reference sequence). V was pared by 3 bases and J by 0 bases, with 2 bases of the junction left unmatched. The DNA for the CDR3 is TGTGCCTGGAGGGGGACAGGGTTGAACACTGAAGCTTTCTTT. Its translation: CAWRGTGLNTEAFF.

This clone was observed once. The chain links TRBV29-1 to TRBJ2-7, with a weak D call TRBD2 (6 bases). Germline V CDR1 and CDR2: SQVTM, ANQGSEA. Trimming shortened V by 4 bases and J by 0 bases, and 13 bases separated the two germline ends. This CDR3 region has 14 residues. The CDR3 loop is CSVGASTSSYEQYF. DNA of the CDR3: TGCAGCGTTGGTGCCTCGACTAGCTCCTACGAGCAGTACTTC.

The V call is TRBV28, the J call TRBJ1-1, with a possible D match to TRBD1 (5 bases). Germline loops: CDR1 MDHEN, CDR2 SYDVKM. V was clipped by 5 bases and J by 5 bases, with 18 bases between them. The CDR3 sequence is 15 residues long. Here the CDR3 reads CASSPQAGLGTEAFF. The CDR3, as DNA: TGTGCCAGCAGTCCACAGGCGGGGTTGGGAACTGAAGCTTTCTTT.

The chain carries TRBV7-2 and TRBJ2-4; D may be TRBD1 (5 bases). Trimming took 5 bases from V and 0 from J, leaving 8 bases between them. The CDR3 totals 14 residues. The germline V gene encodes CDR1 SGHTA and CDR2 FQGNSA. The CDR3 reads CASSPGLAKNIQYF. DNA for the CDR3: TGTGCCAGCAGCCCAGGGCTAGCCAAAAACATTCAGTACTTC.

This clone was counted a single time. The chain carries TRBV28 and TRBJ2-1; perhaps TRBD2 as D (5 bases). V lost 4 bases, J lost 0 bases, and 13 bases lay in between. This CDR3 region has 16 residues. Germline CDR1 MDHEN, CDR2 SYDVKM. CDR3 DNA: TGTGCCAGCAGTTCCCTCATTCGGGACTCCTACAATGAGCAGTTCTTC. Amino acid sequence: CASSSLIRDSYNEQFF. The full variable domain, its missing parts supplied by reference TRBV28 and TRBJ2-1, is DVKVTQSSRYLVKRTGEKVFLECVQDMDHENMFWYRQDPGLGLRLIYFSYDVKMKEKGDIPEGYSVSREKKERFSLILESASTNQTSMYLCASSSLIRDSYNEQFFGPGTRLTVL.

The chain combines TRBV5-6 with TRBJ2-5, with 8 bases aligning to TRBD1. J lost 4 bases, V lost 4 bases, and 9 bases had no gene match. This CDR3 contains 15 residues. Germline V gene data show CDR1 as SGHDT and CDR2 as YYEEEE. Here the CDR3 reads CASSLRTGPLETQYF. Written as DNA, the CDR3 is TGTGCCAGCAGCCTCAGGACAGGGCCTTTAGAGACCCAGTACTTC.

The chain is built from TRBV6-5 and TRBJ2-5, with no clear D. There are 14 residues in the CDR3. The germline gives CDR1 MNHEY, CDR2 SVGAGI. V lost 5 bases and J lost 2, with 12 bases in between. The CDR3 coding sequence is TGTGCCAGCAGTCACAAGACGATACAAGAGACCCAGTACTTC. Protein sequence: CASSHKTIQETQYF.

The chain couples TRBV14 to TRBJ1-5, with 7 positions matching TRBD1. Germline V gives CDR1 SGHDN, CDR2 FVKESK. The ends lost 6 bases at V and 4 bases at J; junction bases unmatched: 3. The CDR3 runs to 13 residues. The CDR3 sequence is CASSDRDNQPQHF. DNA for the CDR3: TGTGCCAGCAGTGACAGGGATAATCAGCCCCAGCATTTT.

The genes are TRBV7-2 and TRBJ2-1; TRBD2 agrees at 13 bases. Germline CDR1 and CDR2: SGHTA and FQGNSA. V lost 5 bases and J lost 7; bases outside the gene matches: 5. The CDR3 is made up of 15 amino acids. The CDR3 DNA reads TGTGCCAGCAGCAAACTAGCGGGAGGGGTAAATGAGCAGTTCTTC. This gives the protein CASSKLAGGVNEQFF.

As DNA, the CDR3 is TGCAGCGTTGAAACCCGGGACAGGGGGCATGGCTACACCTTC. Protein product: CSVETRDRGHGYTF. The rearrangement links TRBV29-1 to TRBJ1-2; the match to TRBD1 covers 12 bases. The V gene end was trimmed by 2 bases and the J gene end by 6 bases; junction bases not matched to a gene: 4. This CDR3 region has 14 residues. Germline-derived CDR1 and CDR2 are SQVTM and ANQGSEA.

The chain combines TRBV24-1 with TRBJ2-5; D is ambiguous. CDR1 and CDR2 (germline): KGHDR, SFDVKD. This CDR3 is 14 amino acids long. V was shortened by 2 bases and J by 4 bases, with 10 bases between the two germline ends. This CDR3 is CATSDSFLRETQYF. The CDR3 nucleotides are TGTGCCACCAGTGATTCGTTTCTTAGAGAGACCCAGTACTTC.

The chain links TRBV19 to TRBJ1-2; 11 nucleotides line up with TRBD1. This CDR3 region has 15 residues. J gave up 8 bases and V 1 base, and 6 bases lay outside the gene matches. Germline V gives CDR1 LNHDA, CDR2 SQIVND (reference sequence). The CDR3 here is CASSIGTGGAKGYTF. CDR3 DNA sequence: TGTGCCAGTAGTATAGGGACAGGGGGCGCGAAAGGCTACACCTTC.

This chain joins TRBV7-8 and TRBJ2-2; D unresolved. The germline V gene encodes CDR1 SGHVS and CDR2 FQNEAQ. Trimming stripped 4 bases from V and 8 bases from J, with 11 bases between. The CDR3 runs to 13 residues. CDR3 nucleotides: TGTGCCAGCAGCTCTACATTAGCTGGGGAGCTGTTTTTT. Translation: CASSSTLAGELFF.

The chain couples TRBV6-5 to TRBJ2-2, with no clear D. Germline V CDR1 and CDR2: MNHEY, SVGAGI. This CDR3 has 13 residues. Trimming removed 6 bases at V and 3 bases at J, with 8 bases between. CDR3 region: CASSPRYTGELFF. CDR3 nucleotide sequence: TGTGCCAGCAGCCCCCGATACACCGGGGAGCTGTTTTTT.